Listed below are T cell receptor beta chains from one sample, sequenced in a study of shared clonotypes between healthy human individuals. Data came from immunoSEQ multiplex PCR; TCRdb stores just in-frame clones and leaves some out. The sample consists of approximately 700,000 clones, 55% to 85% of them appearing once. The specimen was memory CD4+ T cells sorted from blood. These TCRs come from a woman in her 30s in good health. Both conserved end residues are part of each CDR3. Each record gives: clone size, J gene, D gene, V gene, CDR3 DNA, CDR3 protein. A D gene is named only where the DNA matches it firmly. The size field is filled for only some rows; it gives once, few, many or a size class.

. | TRBJ1-2 | . | TRBV28 | TGTGCCAGCAGTGGGCAACCGCCGGAGTATGGCTACACCTTC | CASSGQPPEYGYTF
. | TRBJ1-4 | TRBD1 | TRBV7-2 | TGTGCCAGCAGGAAAACCCGGGGACAGGGGGATAGTAATGAAAAACTGTTTTTT | CASRKTRGQGDSNEKLFF
. | TRBJ1-2 | . | TRBV6-5 | TGTGCCAGCAGTTACAAGAGGGGCTCACCCTATGGCTACACCTTC | CASSYKRGSPYGYTF
. | TRBJ1-5 | . | TRBV19 | TGTGCCAGTAGTATGGAGGTCAGTCAGCAGCCCCAGCATTTT | CASSMEVSQQPQHF
few | TRBJ1-1 | TRBD1 | TRBV5-4 | TGTGCCAGCAGCCAAGGGGGCATAGGGATGAACACTGAAGCTTTCTTT | CASSQGGIGMNTEAFF
. | TRBJ2-5 | . | TRBV18 | TGTGCCAGCTCACGGGCCATGGGGGAGAAAGAGACCCAGTACTTC | CASSRAMGEKETQYF
. | TRBJ2-7 | TRBD2 | TRBV5-6 | TGTGCCAGCAGCTTGTATGCTAGCGGGAGCGGCTACGAGCAGTACTTC | CASSLYASGSGYEQYF
once | TRBJ2-1 | TRBD2 | TRBV6-6 | TGTGCCAGCAGGGCCGGGACTAGCGGCTACAATGAGCAGTTCTTC | CASRAGTSGYNEQFF
. | TRBJ2-2 | . | TRBV7-8 | TGTGCCAGCAGCGAGGGACAATTGAACACCGGGGAGCTGTTTTTT | CASSEGQLNTGELFF
once | TRBJ2-1 | . | TRBV30 | TGTGCCTGGAGTGGACTTCGGGCTTGGGGCGGTGAGCAGTTCTTC | CAWSGLRAWGGEQFF
. | TRBJ2-7 | . | TRBV25-1 | TGTGCCAGCGCCAAGAGGGGGAGCTCCTACGAGCAGTACTTC | CASAKRGSSYEQYF
. | TRBJ2-1 | . | TRBV15 | TGTGCCACCAGCAGAGATAAGGCGGGAATAGCCTACAATGAGCAGTTCTTC | CATSRDKAGIAYNEQFF
. | TRBJ2-7 | TRBD1 | TRBV27 | TGTGCCAGCAGCTTACGGGCCTGGACAGGGGGATTCTACGAGCAGTACTTC | CASSLRAWTGGFYEQYF
. | TRBJ1-4 | . | TRBV5-7 | TGTGCCAGCCTCCGTAGGGCCCTTCATGAAAAACTGTTTTTT | CASLRRALHEKLFF
many | TRBJ2-7 | TRBD2 | TRBV7-8 | TGTGCCAGCAGCTTAGCGGGACTAGCGGGCGTTAGCTCCTACGAGCAGTACTTC | CASSLAGLAGVSSYEQYF
. | TRBJ2-7 | . | TRBV29-1 | TGCAGCGTTGGGGAGAACTACGAGCAGTACTTC | CSVGENYEQYF
. | TRBJ1-5 | . | TRBV27 | TGTGCCAGTAGCTCCTCCGGGACACTTAGCAATCAGCCCCAGCATTTT | CASSSSGTLSNQPQHF
. | TRBJ2-1 | TRBD1 | TRBV5-6 | TGTGCCAGCAGCTTCCCGGGACAGTCGGATGAGCAGTTCTTC | CASSFPGQSDEQFF
. | TRBJ2-4 | . | TRBV4-1 | TGCGCCAGCAGCCAAGTAGTCACGTGGGGATTAGCCAAAAACATTCAGTACTTC | CASSQVVTWGLAKNIQYF
. | TRBJ1-3 | . | TRBV28 | TGTGCCACACAGGGAGCTGGAAACACCATATATTTT | CATQGAGNTIYF
few | TRBJ2-7 | TRBD2 | TRBV10-1 | TGCGCCAGCAGTGAGTCCGTAGCGGGAGCCTACGAGCAGTACTTC | CASSESVAGAYEQYF
. | TRBJ2-7 | . | TRBV5-6 | TGTGCCAGCAGCTTGTTGGACCGGGCACAAGACGAGCAGTACTTC | CASSLLDRAQDEQYF
. | TRBJ2-5 | TRBD2 | TRBV7-9 | TGTGCCAGCAGCTTAGGGGGAGGGCCATGGGAGACCCAGTACTTC | CASSLGGGPWETQYF
few | TRBJ1-1 | . | TRBV10-3 | TGTGCCATCAGTGGAGGGGGAGGTTACACTGAAGCTTTCTTT | CAISGGGGYTEAFF
. | TRBJ2-7 | TRBD2 | TRBV20-1 | TGCAGTGCCAGACTAGCGGCCTCCTTCTACTTC | CSARLAASFYF
. | TRBJ2-1 | . | TRBV9 | TGTGCCAGCAGCGTAGCCCCGCAGGTTCGCTACAATGAGCAGTTCTTC | CASSVAPQVRYNEQFF
. | TRBJ2-7 | . | TRBV6-5 | TGTGCCAGCAGTAGGGACTCCGTCGAGCAGTACTTC | CASSRDSVEQYF
. | TRBJ2-5 | TRBD2 | TRBV23-1 | TGCGCCAGCAGTCATCGCGGGAGGACAGAGACCCAGTACTTC | CASSHRGRTETQYF
. | TRBJ2-1 | TRBD2 | TRBV10-3 | TGTGCCATCAGTGATAGCACAAGCGGGAGATTCAATGAGCAGTTCTTC | CAISDSTSGRFNEQFF
. | TRBJ2-4 | TRBD1 | TRBV5-6 | TGTGCCAGCAGCTCGGGACAGAAAAACATTCAGTACTTC | CASSSGQKNIQYF
once | TRBJ1-2 | TRBD1 | TRBV7-9 | TGTGCCAGTCACAGGGGAGGCGGCTACACCTTC | CASHRGGGYTF
. | TRBJ2-7 | TRBD1 | TRBV6-5 | TGTGCCAGCAGTCCCATTGGACAGGGGACGAAAGAGCAGTACTTC | CASSPIGQGTKEQYF
. | TRBJ2-1 | . | TRBV11-2 | TGTGCCAGCAGCTTAGGGACACACCGTTTTGATGAGCAGTTCTTC | CASSLGTHRFDEQFF
. | TRBJ1-2 | TRBD1 | TRBV29-1 | TGCAGCGTCGTCAGGGACAGGGGTTTATATGGCTACACCTTC | CSVVRDRGLYGYTF
few | TRBJ2-7 | . | TRBV28 | TGTGCCAGCAGTTATGACGAGCAGTACTTC | CASSYDEQYF
. | TRBJ1-3 | . | TRBV15 | TGTGCCACCAGCAGAGATCGGGGCTCTGGAAACACCATATATTTT | CATSRDRGSGNTIYF
few | TRBJ2-5 | . | TRBV5-1 | TGCGCCAGCAGCTTGTCGTTTGGGGAGACCCAGTACTTC | CASSLSFGETQYF
. | TRBJ2-7 | TRBD1 | TRBV15 | TGTGCCACCAGCAGAGATAAAGGGGGCACATTCTACGAGCAGTACTTC | CATSRDKGGTFYEQYF
few | TRBJ2-1 | . | TRBV30 | TGTGCCTGGAGCCTAGCCGATGAGCAGTTCTTC | CAWSLADEQFF
. | TRBJ2-2 | . | TRBV5-1 | TGCGCCAGCACCTTAGACGGATACACCGGGGAGCTGTTTTTT | CASTLDGYTGELFF
. | TRBJ2-2 | TRBD1 | TRBV18 | TGTGCCAGCTCACCACTTGAGGGACAGGGAACCGGGGAGCTGTTTTTT | CASSPLEGQGTGELFF
. | TRBJ2-5 | . | TRBV27 | TGTGCCAGCGGAATGGGACGTTTTTCAGAGACCCAGTACTTC | CASGMGRFSETQYF
few | TRBJ1-2 | . | TRBV28 | TGTGCCAGCAACCCCGGGGGGAGGGACTATGGCTACACCTTC | CASNPGGRDYGYTF
once | TRBJ1-5 | . | TRBV19 | TGTGCCAGTAGCCGTGAGTTTGGCAATCAGCCCCAGCATTTT | CASSREFGNQPQHF
. | TRBJ2-1 | . | TRBV5-1 | TGCGCCAGCAGCTCTGTAAGGAATGAGCAGTTCTTC | CASSSVRNEQFF
. | TRBJ1-2 | . | TRBV4-1 | TGCGCCAGCAGCCAAGTCCTCGGATCCTATAACTATGGCTACACCTTC | CASSQVLGSYNYGYTF
. | TRBJ2-1 | . | TRBV7-6 | TGTGCCAGCAAGGGGGGTGAGGGGAGGCAGTTCTTC | CASKGGEGRQFF
once | TRBJ1-6 | . | TRBV27 | TGTGCCAGCAGTTACGACAGTAGCTCACCCCTCCACTTT | CASSYDSSSPLHF
many | TRBJ2-7 | . | TRBV7-3 | TGTGCCAGCAGCTCCCAACGGGGGTACGAGCAGTACTTC | CASSSQRGYEQYF
. | TRBJ1-4 | . | TRBV19 | TGTGCCAGCACGGGGGCCCACACTGCAACTAATGAAAAACTGTTTTTT | CASTGAHTATNEKLFF
. | TRBJ2-1 | . | TRBV6-1 | TGTGCCAGCAGGGGACCCGTTGGTGAGCAGTTCTTC | CASRGPVGEQFF
. | TRBJ1-1 | . | TRBV27 | TGTGCCAGCACCGCGGGAGCATACACTGAAGCTTTCTTT | CASTAGAYTEAFF